The next 24 T cell receptor beta chains were all read from a single sample in a study of shared clonotypes between healthy human individuals. TCRdb's copy holds only in-frame clones and misses some; the assay was immunoSEQ multiplex PCR. The table records millions of clones, roughly nine tenths of them present only once. The specimen was naive CD4+ T cells sorted from blood. Sample subset: CD45RA+ positively selected. Receptors originate from a man between 18 and 35 years old in good health.

With regard to this clone: The sample carries other DNA sequences with the same CDR3. The chain uses TRBV28 and TRBJ2-7; D gene unclear. This CDR3 spans 11 amino acids. Per germline, CDR1 MDHEN and CDR2 SYDVKM. V was cut by 2 bases and J by 6 bases, with 5 bases left in between. CDR3 protein: CASSLRGEQYF. The CDR3 DNA follows: TGTGCCAGCAGTTTACGAGGCGAGCAGTACTTC.

The chain recombines TRBV19 with TRBJ2-1; TRBD2 matches at 9 bases. In germline, CDR1 is LNHDA, CDR2 SQIVND (reference sequence). Trimming removed 6 bases from V and 9 bases from J; junction bases left unmatched: 15. This CDR3 has 16 amino acids. DNA of the CDR3: TGTGCCAGTAGAAGCCCCCTGGGCGGGAGGGCTGGTGAGCAGTTCTTC. Translation gives CASRSPLGGRAGEQFF.

The chain combines TRBV10-3 with TRBJ2-3, with 15 bases identical to TRBD2. The CDR3 covers 16 residues. Germline CDR1 and CDR2: ENHRY and SYGVKD. With V trimmed by 6 bases and J by 3 bases, 4 bases remained unmatched. The CDR3 region is CAIRLGTSGGTDTQYF. Written as DNA, the CDR3 is TGTGCCATCAGATTAGGGACTAGCGGGGGGACAGATACGCAGTATTTT.

The chain links TRBV7-6 to TRBJ2-3; possible D gene TRBD2, 7 bases. The germline V gene has CDR1 SGHVS and CDR2 FNYEAQ. The CDR3 is 15 amino acids. V lost 1 base, J lost 5 bases, and 13 bases lay in between. DNA of the CDR3: TGTGCCAGCAGCTTAGAGGGGGGGGCATTAGATACGCAGTATTTT. Its protein is CASSLEGGALDTQYF.

This chain uses TRBV7-9 with TRBJ2-7; 11 bases match TRBD1. V was clipped by 0 bases and J by 6 bases; unmatched bases: 4. The length of the CDR3 is 15 residues. Germline lookup yields CDR1 SEHNR and CDR2 FQNEAQ (reference sequence). CDR3 amino acids: CASSLALGQGGEQYF. The CDR3 DNA is TGTGCCAGCAGCTTAGCGTTGGGACAGGGGGGCGAGCAGTACTTC.

This chain links TRBV10-3 with TRBJ1-5; D unclear. Germline lookup yields CDR1 ENHRY and CDR2 SYGVKD. The CDR3 extends over 15 amino acids. Trimming took off 3 bases at V and 6 bases at J, with 15 bases between the two ends. Here the CDR3 reads CAISDSPQVTQPQHF. For the CDR3, the DNA is TGTGCCATCAGTGACTCCCCCCAGGTGACTCAGCCCCAGCATTTT.

The chain is built from TRBV6-1 and TRBJ2-1; D assignment may be TRBD1 or TRBD2 (7 bases each). Germline CDR1 and CDR2: MNHNS and SASEGT. This CDR3 has 20 amino acids. Trimming stripped 3 bases from V and 6 bases from J, with 30 bases between. The CDR3 loop reads CASSDRGGQLPRILRNEQFF. The CDR3, as DNA: TGTGCCAGCAGTGATAGGGGGGGACAGTTGCCCCGAATCCTACGCAATGAGCAGTTCTTC.

The rearrangement uses TRBV18 and TRBJ2-7, with D unclear. This CDR3 is 14 amino acids long. V was shortened by 3 bases and J by 1 base, with 10 bases between the two germline ends. The germline V gene encodes CDR1 KGHSH and CDR2 LQKENI. The CDR3 coding sequence is TGTGCCAGCTCACCGGGTAGGGCTTCCTACGAGCAGTACTTC. It translates to CASSPGRASYEQYF.

The chain links TRBV5-8 to TRBJ2-3; 7 bases map to TRBD2. V was pared by 1 base and J by 4 bases, with 6 bases of the junction left unmatched. CDR3 length equals 15 residues. CDR1 is SGHTS, CDR2 YDEGEE, per germline. The CDR3 sequence is CASSLWGREADTQYF. In DNA, the CDR3 is TGTGCCAGCAGCTTGTGGGGGAGGGAAGCAGATACGCAGTATTTT.

This clone was seen just once. The rearrangement links TRBV5-6 to TRBJ1-3, with 9 bases aligning to TRBD1. The CDR3 is 16 amino acids. Germline V gene sequence: CDR1 SGHDT, CDR2 YYEEEE. V gave up 2 bases and J gave up 5 bases; unmatched junction bases: 8. CDR3 protein: CASSFLGQGTRNTIYF. In DNA form, the CDR3 reads TGTGCCAGCAGCTTCCTAGGACAGGGGACGCGAAACACCATATATTTT.

V is TRBV6-1 and J is TRBJ1-2; D is ambiguous. CDR1 is MNHNS and CDR2 is SASEGT in the germline V gene. This CDR3 contains 14 residues. Trimming shortened V by 7 bases and J by 5 bases, and 17 bases separated the two germline ends. In nucleotides, the CDR3 is TGTGCCAGCACCCGACATCCGATAGAGTATGGCTACACCTTC. Amino acids: CASTRHPIEYGYTF.

The chain uses TRBV5-6 and TRBJ1-2, with no clear D. Deletions cut 4 bases from V and 8 bases from J, with 9 bases between. The germline V gene has CDR1 SGHDT and CDR2 YYEEEE. The CDR3 spans 11 residues. CDR3 bases: TGTGCCAGCAGCATGAACAGCGGCTACACCTTC. Its translation: CASSMNSGYTF.

The rearrangement uses TRBV11-2 and TRBJ2-5; 8 nucleotides line up with TRBD2. The V gene end was trimmed by 3 bases and the J gene end by 11 bases; junction bases not matched to a gene: 11. This CDR3 comprises 14 residues. Germline V gene lookup returns CDR1 SGHAT and CDR2 FQNNGV. As DNA, the CDR3 is TGTGCCAGCAGCTTTACTAGCGGACACTACTGGCAGTACTTC. As protein: CASSFTSGHYWQYF.

The chain is built from TRBV11-2 and TRBJ2-5; TRBD2 agrees at 11 bases. The CDR3 spans 13 residues. Losses at the gene ends were 5 bases for V and 5 bases for J; bases not matched to a gene: 1. Germline V gene lookup returns CDR1 SGHAT and CDR2 FQNNGV. CDR3 sequence reads: CASSRLAGETQYF. As DNA, the CDR3 is TGTGCCAGCAGCCGACTAGCGGGGGAGACCCAGTACTTC.

The chain is built from TRBV5-6 and TRBJ2-4; 10 bases fit TRBD1. The CDR3 runs to 14 residues. Germline CDR1 SGHDT, CDR2 YYEEEE. The ends lost 0 bases at V and 8 bases at J; junction bases unmatched: 2. The CDR3 region has the DNA TGTGCCAGCAGCTTGGGAGGGACAGGGGACATTCAGTACTTC. This sequence encodes CASSLGGTGDIQYF.

The rearrangement uses TRBV27 and TRBJ1-2; maybe TRBD1 (6 bases). The V end lost 6 bases, the J end lost 0 bases, and 8 bases lay between the germline ends. CDR1 MNHEY and CDR2 SMNVEV come from the germline V gene (reference sequence). The CDR3 totals 13 residues. CDR3 bases: TGTGCCAGCAGGGACAGAGCTAACTATGGCTACACCTTC. Amino acids: CASRDRANYGYTF.

This clone was counted a single time. J is TRBJ1-5 and V is TRBV19; weak D call: TRBD1 (6 bases). With 7 bases removed from V and 3 bases from J, the gap between germline ends came to 13 bases. The CDR3 runs 14 residues. Germline lookup yields CDR1 LNHDA and CDR2 SQIVND (reference sequence). The DNA for the CDR3 is TGTGCCAGTACCGAAACGGGGGCCAATCAGCCCCAGCATTTT. Protein sequence: CASTETGANQPQHF. Variable domain in full (rest from reference TRBV19 and TRBJ1-5): DGGITQSPKYLFRKEGQNVTLSCEQNLNHDAMYWYRQDPGQGLRLIYYSQIVNDFQKGDIAEGYSVSREKKESFPLTVTSAQKNPTAFYLCASTETGANQPQHFGDGTRLSIL.

The chain has TRBV5-1 and TRBJ2-1, with TRBD2 identical over 8 bases. CDR1 is SGHRS, CDR2 YFSETQ, per germline. The CDR3 totals 17 residues. V dropped 5 bases and J dropped 7; count of bases not matched to a gene: 17. DNA for the CDR3: TGCGCCAGCAGTTTCCAATTAGCGGGAAGAAGTCTTAATGAGCAGTTCTTC. This translates into CASSFQLAGRSLNEQFF.

J is TRBJ2-1 and V is TRBV6-1, with 7 bases that match TRBD2. V shed 4 bases and J 6 bases; nucleotides not matched to a gene: 9. This CDR3 is built from 15 residues. Germline lookup yields CDR1 MNHNS and CDR2 SASEGT. The CDR3 here is CASSGEGRRPNEQFF. CDR3 in DNA: TGTGCCAGCAGTGGGGAGGGACGGCGGCCCAATGAGCAGTTCTTC.

The V gene is TRBV6-5, the J gene TRBJ2-7; no firm D call. From germline, CDR1 is MNHEY and CDR2 SVGAGI. The CDR3 spans 15 residues. V shed 6 bases and J shed 2 bases, with 17 bases lying between them. The CDR3 DNA follows: TGTGCCAGCAGCTCCTCGAGCATCGAAGCCTACGAGCAGTACTTC. Protein sequence: CASSSSSIEAYEQYF.

V usage is TRBV7-3 and J usage is TRBJ2-7, with 8 bases matching TRBD1. This CDR3 region has 16 residues. The ends lost 2 bases at V and 1 base at J; junction bases unmatched: 7. Germline V lookup: CDR1 SGHTA, CDR2 FQGTGA. The CDR3 region is CASSLEGGTGSYEQYF. The CDR3, as DNA: TGTGCCAGCAGCTTAGAAGGCGGGACAGGATCCTACGAGCAGTACTTC.

A single count supports this clone. The V and J genes are TRBV5-8 and TRBJ1-6; possible D gene TRBD1, 5 bases. V lost 0 bases to trimming and J lost 3 bases, with 10 bases between them. Per germline, CDR1 SGHTS and CDR2 YDEGEE. The CDR3 is 16 amino acids. CDR3 nucleotide sequence: TGTGCCAGCAGCTTGGGGAAGGGGCTCTATAATTCACCCCTCCACTTT. This codes for CASSLGKGLYNSPLHF.

The chain recombines TRBV7-8 with TRBJ2-7, with D perhaps matching TRBD1 (5 bases). Germline CDR1 SGHVS, CDR2 FQNEAQ. The CDR3 is 12 residues long. V was cut by 4 bases and J by 4 bases, with 8 bases left in between. The CDR3 region is CASSSRVYEQYF. As DNA, the CDR3 is TGTGCCAGCAGCTCCAGGGTTTACGAGCAGTACTTC.

The V and J genes are TRBV12-2 and TRBJ1-4. TRBV12-2 constitutes a pseudogene. The CDR3 runs to 14 residues. The CDR3 reads CASLPAATNEKLFF. Here the CDR3 DNA reads TGTGCAAGCCTTCCGGCAGCCACTAATGAAAAACTGTTTTTT.